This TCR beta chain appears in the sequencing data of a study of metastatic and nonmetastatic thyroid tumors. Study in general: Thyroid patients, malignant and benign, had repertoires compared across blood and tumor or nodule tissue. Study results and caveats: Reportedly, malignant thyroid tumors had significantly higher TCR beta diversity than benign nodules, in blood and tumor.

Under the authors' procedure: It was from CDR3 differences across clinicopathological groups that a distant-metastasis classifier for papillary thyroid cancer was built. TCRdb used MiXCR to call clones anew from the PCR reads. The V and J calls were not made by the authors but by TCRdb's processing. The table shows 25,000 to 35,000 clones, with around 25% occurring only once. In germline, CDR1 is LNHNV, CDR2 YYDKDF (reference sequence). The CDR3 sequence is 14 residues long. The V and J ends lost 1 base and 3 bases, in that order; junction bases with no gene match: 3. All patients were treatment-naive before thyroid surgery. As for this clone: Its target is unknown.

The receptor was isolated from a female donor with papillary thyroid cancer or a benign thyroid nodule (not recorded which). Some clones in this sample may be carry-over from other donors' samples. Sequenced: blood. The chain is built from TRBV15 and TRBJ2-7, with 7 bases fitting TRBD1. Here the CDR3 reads CATSRGTGYYEQYF. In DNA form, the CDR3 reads TGTGCCACCAGCAGAGGGACAGGTTACTACGAGCAGTACTTC.